Listed here are 26 T cell receptor beta chains from one sample, sequenced in a study of response to subunit inactivated influenza vaccine (dated by TCRdb to 2017 to 2018). Library construction relied on RT-PCR. Sequencing relied on an Illumina HiSeq 2500. TCRdb reanalyzed the raw reads on its own, using fastp at Q25 for trimming and MiXCR for clone calling, and kept in-frame beta chains. Every distinct CDR3 protein forms one entry, paired with its most common genes and DNA. This sample lists approximately 200,000 distinct CDR3 sequences; around 15% were detected once. Approximately 27% of the sample comes from the top ten. Sequencing was performed on CD8+ T cells sorted from PBMCs, taken 4 to 6 days after vaccination. These receptors all come from a man aged 45-65 years who received an inactivated influenza vaccine. Donor details come from another sample of the same person, matched by shared clones.

The V gene is TRBV12-3 or TRBV12-4, the J gene TRBJ2-2, with 9 bases identical to TRBD1. The CDR3 consists of 15 residues. The J segment lost 6 bases and the V segment lost 0 bases, leaving 2 bases of the junction unmatched. The CDR3 reads CASSLATGGSGELFF. For the CDR3, the DNA is TGTGCCAGCAGTTTAGCAACAGGGGGCTCCGGGGAGCTGTTTTTT.

CDR3 sequence (DNA): TGCGCCAGCAGCCAAGGGACAGGGTGGTCCTACGAGCAGTACTTC. Protein: CASSQGTGWSYEQYF. The chain uses TRBV4-3 and TRBJ2-7, with 8 bases fitting TRBD1. V lost 1 base and J lost 1; bases outside the gene matches: 3. This CDR3 region has 15 residues. Germline assignment: CDR1 LGHNA and CDR2 YSLEER.

The chain uses TRBV28 and TRBJ2-5; D gene ambiguous. Trimming cost V 1 base and J 0 bases, with 6 bases left between them. The germline CDR1 and CDR2 sequences are MDHEN and SYDVKM. The CDR3 loop spans 14 amino acids. In DNA form, the CDR3 reads TGTGCCAGCAGTTTATTTCCGGACCAAGAGACCCAGTACTTC. Protein product: CASSLFPDQETQYF.

This clonotype was found many times. Germline and junction disagree at one end, which may indicate a read error. The rearrangement joins TRBV5-1 to TRBJ2-3, with 12 bases matching TRBD1. Germline V gives CDR1 SGHRS, CDR2 YFSETQ. The CDR3 consists of 13 residues. The CDR3 nucleotides read TGCGCCAGCAGCTCATCCGGGACAGGGGGCAAGGATTTT. It encodes CASSSSGTGGKDF.

This clonotype has only a few counts. In nucleotides, the CDR3 is TGTGCCAGCATGGGGTACAGGGAGGGGACTGATGAGCAGTTCTTC. Translation gives CASMGYREGTDEQFF. The chain links TRBV7-9 to TRBJ2-1; maybe TRBD2 (7 bases). The CDR3 sequence is 15 residues long. The V and J ends lost 7 bases and 8 bases respectively, with 21 bases between them. The germline CDR1 and CDR2 sequences are SEHNR and FQNEAQ (reference sequence).

This clonotype has more than one count but fewer than ten. The V call is TRBV7-2, the J call TRBJ2-5; D call uncertain. Germline V gives CDR1 SGHTA, CDR2 FQGNSA. V dropped 1 base and J dropped 6 bases, with 9 bases sitting between them. The CDR3 is 13 residues long. CDR3: CASSLDILKTQYF. The CDR3 nucleotides read TGTGCCAGCAGCTTAGATATCTTAAAGACCCAGTACTTC.

The sample holds a few counts of this clonotype. The chain couples TRBV24-1 to TRBJ2-7, with no clear D. Looked up from germline, CDR1 is KGHDR and CDR2 is SFDVKD. CDR3 size: 14 residues. V lost 5 bases and J lost 6, with 16 bases in between. For the CDR3, the DNA is TGTGCCACCAGTGGGGCTGGGAACATGGGCGAGCAGTACTTC. Translation: CATSGAGNMGEQYF.

The V gene is TRBV7-9, the J gene TRBJ2-2, with D perhaps TRBD1 or TRBD2 (5 bases each). The CDR3 is made up of 15 amino acids. V shed 8 bases and J shed 0 bases, with 13 bases lying between them. CDR1 SEHNR and CDR2 FQNEAQ come from the germline V gene (reference sequence). CDR3 loop: CASLGAGANTGELFF. The CDR3 coding sequence is TGTGCCAGCCTCGGGGCGGGCGCGAACACCGGGGAGCTGTTTTTT.

CDR3 coding DNA: TGTGCCAGCAGCCAAGATTCCGGGACCGGCGGGGATACGCAGTATTTT. Protein: CASSQDSGTGGDTQYF. J is TRBJ2-3 and V is TRBV14; D could derive from TRBD1 or TRBD2 (5 bases each). The CDR3 spans 16 residues. V lost 0 bases to trimming and J lost 6 bases, with 16 bases between them. Germline V gene sequence: CDR1 SGHDN, CDR2 FVKESK.

V gene TRBV6-5 combines with J gene TRBJ1-2, with 10 positions matching TRBD1. The V gene's germline CDR1 is MNHEY and CDR2 SVGAGI. Trimming removed 2 bases from V and 6 bases from J; junction bases left unmatched: 12. The CDR3 runs to 17 residues. This CDR3 reads CASSYRDRGYLGDGYTF. The CDR3 DNA reads TGTGCCAGCAGTTACAGGGACAGGGGATATCTCGGGGATGGCTACACCTTC.

This clonotype turned up a few times. The chain is built from TRBV6-1 and TRBJ2-5, with D possibly being TRBD1 (5 bases). V lost 6 bases, J lost 2 bases, and 19 bases lay in between. Germline V gene sequence: CDR1 MNHNS, CDR2 SASEGT. There are 16 residues in the CDR3. The CDR3 DNA is TGTGCCAGCAGCGATATAGGGGAACTGGCACAAGAGACCCAGTACTTC. Its translation: CASSDIGELAQETQYF.

J is TRBJ2-5 and V is TRBV7-6; 7 bases agree with TRBD1. There are 15 residues in the CDR3. Germline CDR1 and CDR2: SGHVS and FNYEAQ. Unmatched junction bases numbered 7, after V lost 4 bases and J lost 2 bases. The DNA of the CDR3 is TGTGCCAGCAGCTCGTACCGGGACAGACAAGAGACCCAGTACTTC. Translation gives CASSSYRDRQETQYF.

This clonotype occurred a few times. The V gene is TRBV6-2 or TRBV6-3, the J gene TRBJ2-7; 8 positions agree with TRBD2. V lost 2 bases to trimming and J lost 1 base; unmatched junction nucleotides: 10. Germline V gene lookup returns CDR1 MNHEY and CDR2 SVGEGT. CDR3 size: 17 residues. In DNA form, the CDR3 reads TGTGCCAGCAGTTACCCGAGGACTAGCAGGCGGTCCTACGAGCAGTACTTC. Its translation: CASSYPRTSRRSYEQYF.

In this sample, this clonotype turned up a few times. The rearrangement links TRBV19 to TRBJ2-7; perhaps TRBD1 as D (5 bases). Germline V gene sequence: CDR1 LNHDA, CDR2 SQIVND (reference sequence). This CDR3 contains 13 residues. V was trimmed by 3 bases and J by 2 bases, leaving 8 bases between them. The CDR3 protein is CASSMGRAYEQYF. The CDR3 region has the DNA TGTGCCAGTAGTATGGGCAGGGCCTACGAGCAGTACTTC.

The chain links TRBV5-1 to TRBJ2-1; D call uncertain. With 3 bases removed from V and 10 bases from J, the gap between germline ends came to 11 bases. Germline V gene data show CDR1 as SGHRS and CDR2 as YFSETQ. The CDR3 has 12 residues. The CDR3 protein is CASSWQATEQFF. DNA of the CDR3: TGCGCCAGCAGCTGGCAGGCAACCGAGCAGTTCTTC. The variable domain in full, with the rest retrieved from reference TRBV5-1 and TRBJ2-1, is KAGVTQTPRYLIKTRGQQVTLSCSPISGHRSVSWYQQTPGQGLQFLFEYFSETQRNKGNFPGRFSGRQFSNSRSEMNVSTLELGDSALYLCASSWQATEQFFGPGTRLTVL.

This chain uses TRBV20-1 with TRBJ2-2; D gene ambiguous. The CDR3 totals 12 residues. The ends were cut back, 6 bases at V and 5 bases at J, with 10 bases in the middle. Germline CDR1 reads DFQATT; CDR2 reads SNEGSKA (reference sequence). This CDR3 is CSASGPTGELFF. The CDR3 DNA reads TGCAGTGCCTCCGGACCTACCGGGGAGCTGTTTTTT.

This chain joins TRBV4-3 and TRBJ1-1, with D unresolved. Between the trimmed V and J ends, which lost 1 base and 3 bases, there was a span of 9 bases. The CDR3 sequence is 14 residues long. Germline V gene sequence: CDR1 LGHNA, CDR2 YSLEER. The CDR3 reads CASSQGEWDTEAFF. The CDR3 nucleotides read TGCGCCAGCAGCCAAGGGGAATGGGACACTGAAGCTTTCTTT.

J is TRBJ1-1 and V is TRBV6-5, with a tentative D call TRBD1 (5 bases). The CDR3 runs to 16 residues. Germline CDR1 is MNHEY and CDR2 is SVGAGI. The V gene lost 6 bases and the J gene lost 3 bases, with 20 bases spanning the gap. CDR3 sequence reads: CASSLPPGLEDTEAFF. The CDR3 DNA reads TGTGCCAGCAGCTTACCTCCAGGGTTAGAGGACACTGAAGCTTTCTTT.

This clonotype was observed a few times. V gene TRBV7-9 combines with J gene TRBJ2-5; D is possibly TRBD1 (5 bases). The CDR3 runs to 14 residues. Germline V lookup: CDR1 SEHNR, CDR2 FQNEAQ (reference sequence). The V and J ends lost 5 bases and 5 bases respectively, with 15 bases between them. The CDR3 DNA sequence: TGTGCCAGCAGCGGAGAGCAGGGTTGGGAGACCCAGTACTTC. This encodes CASSGEQGWETQYF.

This clonotype was seen repeatedly, ten times or more. The genes are TRBV16 and TRBJ1-5; D is uncertain. V lost 0 bases to trimming and J lost 0 bases, with 9 bases between them. The germline CDR1 and CDR2 sequences are KGHSY and FQNENV. This CDR3 is 16 amino acids long. In DNA form, the CDR3 reads TGTGCCAGCAGCCAATCTCGCCGAAATAGCAATCAGCCCCAGCATTTT. It is translated as CASSQSRRNSNQPQHF.

This chain joins TRBV9 and TRBJ2-2; D possibly corresponds to TRBD2 (5 bases). The germline V and J ends were trimmed by 1 base and 3 bases, with 10 bases remaining between them. The germline gives CDR1 SGDLS, CDR2 YYNGEE. The CDR3 extends over 15 amino acids. This CDR3 is CASSVRDSDTGELFF. CDR3 DNA sequence: TGTGCCAGCAGCGTACGGGATTCGGACACCGGGGAGCTGTTTTTT.

This clonotype was picked up a small number of times. This chain connects TRBV5-1 to TRBJ1-1; 8 bases agree with TRBD1. CDR1 and CDR2 from the germline V gene are SGHRS and YFSETQ. The CDR3 sequence is 16 residues long. The trim removed 4 bases at V and 0 bases at J, leaving 8 bases unmatched. CDR3 amino acids: CASSPDRGLMNTEAFF. Written as DNA, the CDR3 is TGCGCCAGCAGCCCTGACAGGGGCTTAATGAACACTGAAGCTTTCTTT.

Sample share makes this clonotype medium-sized (0.01 to 0.1%). The chain joins TRBV4-2 to TRBJ2-5; 7 nucleotides match TRBD1. This CDR3 is 15 amino acids long. CDR1 is LGHNA, CDR2 YNFKEQ, per germline. The junction had 3 bases not matched to a gene; V was cut back by 0 bases and J by 2 bases. The CDR3 sequence is CASSQEGTDQETQYF. CDR3 nucleotide sequence: TGTGCCAGCAGCCAAGAGGGGACAGATCAAGAGACCCAGTACTTC.

This clonotype was counted ten times or more. V usage is TRBV12-3 or TRBV12-4 and J usage is TRBJ2-5; D ambiguous. V lost 3 bases and J 1 base, leaving 9 bases between the germline ends. This CDR3 has 14 residues. The CDR3 coding sequence is TGTGCCAGCAGTTTGGAACGGTCCCAAGAGACCCAGTACTTC. Its translation is CASSLERSQETQYF.

This clonotype was seen a few times. The junction departs from germline at one end; a sequencing error may be responsible. The V and J genes are TRBV4-2 and TRBJ1-4; D is undetermined. Germline CDR1 and CDR2: LGHNA and YNFKEQ. This CDR3 has 18 amino acids. This CDR3 is CASSQDSPDVLSNEKLFF. Here the CDR3 DNA reads TGTGCCAGCAGCCAAGATTCCCCTGATGTTTTGTCTAACGAAAAACTGTTTTTT.

The rearrangement uses TRBV4-3 and TRBJ1-6; TRBD1 aligns across 10 bases. Germline loops: CDR1 LGHNA, CDR2 YSLEER. The CDR3 runs 15 residues. V lost 2 bases, J lost 14 bases, and 9 bases stayed unmatched. CDR3 sequence: CASSQTGQGFHALHF. The CDR3, as DNA: TGCGCCAGCAGCCAAACGGGACAGGGGTTTCACGCCCTCCACTTT.